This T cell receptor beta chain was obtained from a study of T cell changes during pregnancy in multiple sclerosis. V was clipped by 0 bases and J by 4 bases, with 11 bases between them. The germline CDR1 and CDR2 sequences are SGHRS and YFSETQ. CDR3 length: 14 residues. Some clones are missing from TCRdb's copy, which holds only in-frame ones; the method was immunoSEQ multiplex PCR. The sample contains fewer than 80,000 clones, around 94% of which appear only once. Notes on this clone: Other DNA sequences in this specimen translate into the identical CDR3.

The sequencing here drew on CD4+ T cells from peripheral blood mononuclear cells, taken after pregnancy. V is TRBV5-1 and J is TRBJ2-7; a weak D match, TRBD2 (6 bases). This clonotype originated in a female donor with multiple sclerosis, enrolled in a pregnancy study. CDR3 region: CASSLDGSGYEQYF. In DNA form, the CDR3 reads TGCGCCAGCAGCTTGGACGGGAGCGGTTACGAGCAGTACTTC.